Following are 18 T cell receptor beta chains from one sample sequenced in a study of tumor-infiltrating lymphocytes in localized non-small cell lung cancer. Assay used: immunoSEQ multiplex PCR; TCRdb lists only in-frame clones, some missing. The sample has about 7,200 clones; about 61% are singletons. Sequenced: lung tumor tissue. These receptors all stem from a human donor with non-small cell lung cancer.

This clone was counted only a few times. This chain uses TRBV4-2 with TRBJ2-6; 12 nucleotides line up with TRBD2. Trimming cost V 4 bases and J 0 bases; bases outside gene matches: 10. Looked up from germline, CDR1 is LGHNA and CDR2 is YNFKEQ. The CDR3 has 20 amino acids. Here the CDR3 reads CASSPPGTSGPNSGANVLTF. CDR3 coding DNA: TGTGCCAGCAGCCCCCCCGGGACTAGCGGGCCAAACTCTGGGGCCAACGTCCTGACTTTC.

The CDR3 bases are TGTGCCAGCAGCGTTTCCCCGGGACAGGGGCGCACCCGCTCTGGAAACACCATATATTTT. Its protein product is CASSVSPGQGRTRSGNTIYF. The V and J genes are TRBV9 and TRBJ1-3; 10 bases agree with TRBD1. The CDR3 has 20 amino acids. Germline V gene lookup returns CDR1 SGDLS and CDR2 YYNGEE. Losses at the gene ends were 2 bases for V and 0 bases for J; bases not matched to a gene: 14.

This chain connects TRBV28 to TRBJ1-2, with 10 bases matching TRBD1. With V trimmed by 6 bases and J by 4 bases, 8 bases remained unmatched. This CDR3 is 15 amino acids long. Germline CDR1 and CDR2: MDHEN and SYDVKM. The CDR3: CASSKGQGRSYGYTF. DNA for the CDR3: TGTGCCAGCAGCAAGGGACAGGGGCGTAGCTATGGCTACACCTTC.

The rearrangement uses TRBV7-2 and TRBJ2-7; 8 bases match TRBD1. Germline CDR1 reads SGHTA; CDR2 reads FQGNSA. The V gene end was trimmed by 1 base and the J gene end by 6 bases; junction bases not matched to a gene: 2. The CDR3 extends over 13 amino acids. CDR3 residues: CASSLGTGFEQYF. In DNA form, the CDR3 reads TGTGCCAGCAGCTTAGGGACAGGGTTCGAGCAGTACTTC.

This clone occurred a few times. The rearrangement uses TRBV6-5 and TRBJ2-7; the D gene is possibly TRBD1 (6 bases). This CDR3 is 15 amino acids long. The V and J ends lost 5 bases and 4 bases respectively, with 18 bases between them. Germline CDR1 MNHEY, CDR2 SVGAGI. CDR3 region: CASSQRTAPNYEQYF. The CDR3 DNA follows: TGTGCCAGCAGTCAGAGGACAGCGCCAAATTACGAGCAGTACTTC.

With regard to this clone: The junction shows a germline mismatch at one end, possibly a read error. The same CDR3 is also encoded by other DNA sequences in this sample. This CDR3 reads CASSVSPSTSSYEQYF. CDR3 bases: TGTGCCAGCAGCGTAAGTCCCAGTACTTCCTCCTACGAACAGTACTTC. The chain employs TRBV9 and TRBJ2-7; D gene uncertain. The CDR3 spans 16 residues. CDR1 SGDLS and CDR2 YYNGEE come from the germline V gene.

With respect to this clone: The same CDR3 also results from other DNA sequences found in this sample. The CDR3 bases are TGTGCCAGCAGTCCACAGGGGCGCTACGAGCAGTACTTC. Translating it yields CASSPQGRYEQYF. The chain recombines TRBV6-5 with TRBJ2-7, with 7 bases fitting TRBD1. Germline-derived CDR1 and CDR2 are MNHEY and SVGAGI. The CDR3 has 13 amino acids. J lost 3 bases, V lost 5 bases, and 4 bases had no gene match.

Only a few counts were recorded for this clone. This chain uses TRBV9 with TRBJ2-1; D might be TRBD1 or TRBD2, each matching 5 bases. The CDR3 totals 16 residues. Between the trimmed V and J ends, which lost 4 bases and 4 bases, there was a span of 18 bases. Germline V gives CDR1 SGDLS, CDR2 YYNGEE. This chain's CDR3 is CASSRTGTGSYNEQFF. For the CDR3, the DNA is TGTGCCAGCAGCCGCACCGGGACGGGATCGTACAATGAGCAGTTCTTC.

This clone has a single count. The chain couples TRBV11-3 to TRBJ1-1; weak D call: TRBD1 (5 bases). V was cut by 1 base and J by 4 bases, with 16 bases left in between. Germline CDR1 and CDR2: SGHNT and YENEEA. The CDR3 is 16 residues long. CDR3 coding DNA: TGTGCCAGCAGCTTAGGTCGGGGCTCCGGGAGCACTGAAGCTTTCTTT. It codes for CASSLGRGSGSTEAFF.

This sequence joins TRBV18 and TRBJ2-7; 9 bases agree with TRBD1. Germline CDR1 and CDR2: KGHSH and LQKENI. This CDR3 region has 15 residues. J lost 0 bases, V lost 2 bases, and 2 bases had no gene match. The CDR3 region has the DNA TGTGCCAGCTCACCAACGGGACAGGGCTCCTACGAGCAGTACTTC. This encodes CASSPTGQGSYEQYF.

This clone was detected a few times. V gene TRBV19 combines with J gene TRBJ2-1; D not certain. The CDR3 has 13 residues. V lost 0 bases, J lost 7 bases, and 7 bases lay in between. Germline V gene lookup returns CDR1 LNHDA and CDR2 SQIVND (reference sequence). The CDR3 sequence is CASSIDRWNEQFF. CDR3 bases: TGTGCCAGTAGTATAGACAGGTGGAATGAGCAGTTCTTC. The full variable domain, rest sourced from reference TRBV19 and TRBJ2-1, is DGGITQSPKYLFRKEGQNVTLSCEQNLNHDAMYWYRQDPGQGLRLIYYSQIVNDFQKGDIAEGYSVSREKKESFPLTVTSAQKNPTAFYLCASSIDRWNEQFFGPGTRLTVL.

The chain employs TRBV6-1 and TRBJ2-7; D is undetermined. The germline CDR1 and CDR2 sequences are MNHNS and SASEGT. This CDR3 is 13 amino acids long. Trimming took off 3 bases at V and 9 bases at J, with 15 bases between the two ends. CDR3: CASSERRQRRQYF. The CDR3 DNA sequence: TGTGCCAGCAGTGAGAGACGACAACGTAGGCAGTACTTC.

The J gene is TRBJ2-3, the V gene TRBV9; 9 bases agree with TRBD2. Germline CDR1 reads SGDLS; CDR2 reads YYNGEE. Trimming removed 5 bases from V and 7 bases from J; junction bases left unmatched: 14. The CDR3 loop spans 16 amino acids. CDR3 nucleotide sequence: TGTGCCAGCAGTCAAGGGGCGGGAGGGCCCCGAAATACGCAGTATTTT. Its translation is CASSQGAGGPRNTQYF.

This clone came up once. The chain carries TRBV11-2 and TRBJ2-3; tentatively, D is TRBD1 or TRBD2 (5 bases each). The V end lost 0 bases, the J end lost 6 bases, and 16 bases lay between the germline ends. Germline V gene data show CDR1 as SGHAT and CDR2 as FQNNGV. The CDR3 has 16 amino acids. Here the CDR3 reads CASSLEGGGGTDTQYF. Here the CDR3 DNA reads TGTGCCAGCAGCTTAGAGGGCGGAGGTGGGACGGATACGCAGTATTTT.

This clone showed up just a few times. The CDR3: CAWEPREGQPQHF. CDR3 coding DNA: TGTGCCTGGGAGCCCAGGGAGGGTCAGCCCCAGCATTTT. The chain links TRBV30 to TRBJ1-5; the D gene is possibly TRBD1 (5 bases). CDR1 is GTSNPN and CDR2 is SVGIG in the germline V gene (reference sequence). The CDR3 runs to 13 residues. Trimming took 5 bases from V and 6 from J, leaving 14 bases between them.

The rearrangement joins TRBV2 to TRBJ2-3; 15 bases align to TRBD2. Germline assignment: CDR1 SNHLY and CDR2 FYNNEI. The CDR3 covers 16 residues. Losses at the gene ends were 6 bases for V and 3 bases for J; bases not matched to a gene: 4. CDR3 nucleotides: TGTGCCAGCAGCCCGGGACTAGCGGGAGGAACAGATACGCAGTATTTT. Protein product: CASSPGLAGGTDTQYF.

V usage is TRBV6-6 and J usage is TRBJ2-3; D unclear. V was clipped by 1 base and J by 4 bases, with 9 bases between them. CDR3 length equals 14 residues. Looked up from germline, CDR1 is MNHNY and CDR2 is SVGAGI (reference sequence). CDR3 residues: CASSYWSAPDTQYF. The CDR3 region has the DNA TGTGCCAGCAGTTACTGGTCGGCGCCAGATACGCAGTATTTT.

CDR3 DNA sequence: TGTGCCAGCAGCCAGCACTTTCGTTATGGACTAGCGGGAGGAGAACAAGAGACCCAGTACTTC. Its protein product is CASSQHFRYGLAGGEQETQYF. This chain uses TRBV14 with TRBJ2-5, with TRBD2 matching 14 bases. The CDR3 covers 21 residues. Germline loops: CDR1 SGHDN, CDR2 FVKESK. The trim removed 3 bases at V and 2 bases at J, leaving 17 bases unmatched.